The 20 T cell receptor beta chains listed next were all sequenced from one sample in a study of blood T cell repertoires in COVID-19. Some clones are missing from TCRdb's copy, which holds only in-frame ones; the method was immunoSEQ multiplex PCR. The data hold around 80,000 clones, with approximately 80% observed a single time. Material for sequencing was peripheral blood. The receptors were gathered from a human donor in a cohort sampled during active COVID-19.

This clone was recorded only once. V gene TRBV11-2 combines with J gene TRBJ2-2; possibly TRBD1 for D (5 bases). Germline CDR1 and CDR2: SGHAT and FQNNGV. The V and J ends lost 8 bases and 4 bases respectively, with 14 bases between them. The CDR3 runs 14 residues. The CDR3 nucleotides are TGTGCCAGCGGCCAAGGGGCAGGCACCGGGGAGCTGTTTTTT. Translating gives CASGQGAGTGELFF.

The chain recombines TRBV3-1 (or the pseudogene TRBV3-2) with TRBJ1-6; 9 bases match TRBD1. The junction had 3 bases not matched to a gene; V was cut back by 4 bases and J by 5 bases. The CDR3 runs 15 residues. In germline, CDR1 is LGHDT, CDR2 YNNKEL (reference sequence). CDR3 in amino acids: CASSPRTGDNSPLHF. The CDR3 DNA reads as TGTGCCAGCAGCCCCCGGACAGGGGATAATTCACCCCTCCACTTT.

This chain uses TRBV9 with TRBJ1-5; the D gene is possibly TRBD1 (5 bases). The germline gives CDR1 SGDLS, CDR2 YYNGEE. V was trimmed by 3 bases and J by 9 bases, leaving 16 bases between them. CDR3 size: 14 residues. CDR3 sequence reads: CASSDKTGGSPQHF. Written as DNA, the CDR3 is TGTGCCAGCAGCGATAAGACGGGGGGATCGCCCCAGCATTTT. The full variable domain, completed using reference TRBV9 and TRBJ1-5, is DSGVTQTPKHLITATGQRVTLRCSPRSGDLSVYWYQQSLDQGLQFLIQYYNGEERAKGNILERFSAQQFPDLHSELNLSSLELGDSALYFCASSDKTGGSPQHFGDGTRLSIL.

The rearrangement links TRBV6-5 to TRBJ1-4; D may be TRBD1 (6 bases). CDR3 length: 15 amino acids. The V end was cut by 8 bases, the J end by 8 bases, with 21 bases between. Germline CDR1 MNHEY, CDR2 SVGAGI. CDR3 region: CASLPLFGQSEKLFF. The CDR3 nucleotides are TGTGCCAGCCTACCCCTTTTCGGACAGAGCGAAAAACTGTTTTTT.

This chain connects TRBV19 to TRBJ1-2; the D gene is possibly TRBD1 (5 bases). The CDR3 sequence is 15 residues long. Trimming left V 6 bases short and J 1 base short, with 15 bases between. CDR1 LNHDA and CDR2 SQIVND come from the germline V gene (reference sequence). The CDR3 bases are TGTGCCAGTAGCCCCGGGACTGAACTTAACTATGGCTACACCTTC. Residues: CASSPGTELNYGYTF. Full variable domain (missing parts from reference TRBV19 and TRBJ1-2): DGGITQSPKYLFRKEGQNVTLSCEQNLNHDAMYWYRQDPGQGLRLIYYSQIVNDFQKGDIAEGYSVSREKKESFPLTVTSAQKNPTAFYLCASSPGTELNYGYTFGSGTRLTVV.

The V and J genes are TRBV30 and TRBJ1-4, with 8 positions matching TRBD1. The V segment lost 3 bases and the J segment 8 bases; nucleotides outside the gene matches: 5. Per germline, CDR1 GTSNPN and CDR2 SVGIG (reference sequence). The CDR3 contains 13 residues. CDR3 bases: TGTGCCTGGAGAACAGGGGGTAGCGAAAAACTGTTTTTT. It yields the protein CAWRTGGSEKLFF.

The CDR3: CASSDRDRYRSGYTF. CDR3 bases: TGTGCCAGCAGTGACCGGGACAGGTATCGTAGTGGCTACACCTTC. The rearrangement links TRBV6-1 to TRBJ1-2; 8 nucleotides align to TRBD1. Germline V lookup: CDR1 MNHNS, CDR2 SASEGT. The CDR3 is made up of 15 amino acids. Trimming at V came to 3 bases and at J to 7 bases, leaving 10 bases not matched to a gene.

The chain is built from TRBV2 and TRBJ2-6, with D perhaps TRBD2 (5 bases). V was pared by 4 bases and J by 0 bases, with 7 bases between. Germline V lookup: CDR1 SNHLY, CDR2 FYNNEI. CDR3 size: 15 residues. The CDR3 nucleotides read TGTGCCAGCAGTGGGAGGTTCTCTGGGGCCAACGTCCTGACTTTC. Translating gives CASSGRFSGANVLTF.

The chain recombines TRBV3-1 (or the pseudogene TRBV3-2) with TRBJ2-5, with unresolved D. CDR3 size: 16 residues. V was trimmed by 0 bases and J by 2 bases, leaving 13 bases between them. Germline V lookup: CDR1 LGHDT, CDR2 YNNKEL (reference sequence). Here the CDR3 reads CASSQDRGANQETQYF. The CDR3 coding sequence is TGTGCCAGCAGCCAAGATAGAGGAGCGAATCAAGAGACCCAGTACTTC.

The chain recombines TRBV10-3 with TRBJ2-1; 8 nucleotides agree with TRBD1. V trimming: 6 bases; J trimming: 0 bases; junction bases outside the gene matches: 1. The CDR3 extends over 14 amino acids. Per the germline V gene, CDR1 is ENHRY and CDR2 is SYGVKD. The CDR3 bases are TGTGCCATCAGCGGACAGGGCTCCTACAATGAGCAGTTCTTC. Translation: CAISGQGSYNEQFF.

This chain uses TRBV7-3 with TRBJ2-1, with unresolved D. The V gene's germline CDR1 is SGHTA and CDR2 FQGTGA. The CDR3 is made up of 13 amino acids. V lost 5 bases, J lost 0 bases, and 5 bases lay in between. CDR3 region: CASSPSSYNEQFF. The CDR3 DNA reads TGTGCCAGCAGCCCTAGCTCCTACAATGAGCAGTTCTTC. Using reference TRBV7-3 and TRBJ2-1 for the parts outside the CDR3, the full variable domain is GAGVSQTPSNKVTEKGKYVELRCDPISGHTALYWYRQSLGQGPEFLIYFQGTGAADDSGLPNDRFFAVRPEGSVSTLKIQRTERGDSAVYLCASSPSSYNEQFFGPGTRLTVL.

The V gene is TRBV7-9, the J gene TRBJ2-5; TRBD1 matches at 8 bases. The CDR3 has 15 amino acids. V gave up 4 bases and J gave up 5 bases; unmatched junction bases: 9. Germline CDR1 reads SEHNR; CDR2 reads FQNEAQ (reference sequence). Written as DNA, the CDR3 is TGTGCCAGCAGCTACGACAGGGGTCTTACGGAGACCCAGTACTTC. Translation: CASSYDRGLTETQYF.

The chain uses TRBV15 and TRBJ1-3, with D perhaps matching TRBD1 (6 bases). Germline CDR1 is LNHNV and CDR2 is YYDKDF (reference sequence). The CDR3 consists of 15 residues. Trimming removed 5 bases from V and 0 bases from J, with 11 bases in between. CDR3 coding DNA: TGTGCCACCAGCCGGGACAAATACTCTGGAAACACCATATATTTT. Its translation is CATSRDKYSGNTIYF.

The chain is built from TRBV2 and TRBJ1-6; the D gene is possibly TRBD1 (6 bases). Deletions cut 5 bases from V and 7 bases from J, with 15 bases between. This CDR3 has 15 amino acids. Germline loops: CDR1 SNHLY, CDR2 FYNNEI. The CDR3 sequence is CASSPLRQGNSPLHF. The DNA of the CDR3 is TGTGCCAGCAGTCCACTTCGCCAGGGGAATTCACCCCTCCACTTT. Full variable domain (missing parts from reference TRBV2 and TRBJ1-6): EPEVTQTPSHQVTQMGQEVILRCVPISNHLYFYWYRQILGQKVEFLVSFYNNEISEKSEIFDDQFSVERPDGSNFTLKIRSTKLEDSAMYFCASSPLRQGNSPLHFGNGTRLTVT.

The count of this clone is one. This sequence joins TRBV27 and TRBJ2-5; no clear D. Per germline, CDR1 MNHEY and CDR2 SMNVEV (reference sequence). This CDR3 region has 13 residues. V lost 2 bases and J lost 2, with 6 bases in between. CDR3 sequence: CASSLRSQETQYF. CDR3 coding DNA: TGTGCCAGCAGTTTACGGTCTCAAGAGACCCAGTACTTC.

The V call is TRBV28, the J call TRBJ1-2; 8 positions match TRBD1. There are 14 residues in the CDR3. Germline lookup yields CDR1 MDHEN and CDR2 SYDVKM. Trimming took 3 bases from V and 8 from J; bases not matched to a gene: 8. The CDR3 DNA is TGTGCCAGCAGTTTTTCGGACAGGGACGGCGGCTACACCTTC. Translating gives CASSFSDRDGGYTF.

The rearrangement joins TRBV28 to TRBJ2-2, with a tentative D call TRBD2 (5 bases). The CDR3 runs to 16 residues. CDR1 is MDHEN and CDR2 is SYDVKM in the germline V gene. V was trimmed by 5 bases and J by 0 bases, leaving 13 bases between them. The CDR3 coding sequence is TGTGCCAGCAGTCCCCCCGGAGGTTCGAACACCGGGGAGCTGTTTTTT. Its protein is CASSPPGGSNTGELFF.

This CDR3 is CASSQSRQGAPDTQYF. In nucleotides, the CDR3 is TGCGCCAGCAGTCAATCGAGGCAGGGGGCACCCGATACGCAGTATTTT. The chain uses TRBV23-1 and TRBJ2-3, with 8 nucleotides matching TRBD1. TRBV23-1 is assigned to the ORF class and has an uncertain function. J lost 6 bases, V lost 0 bases, and 8 bases had no gene match. The CDR3 totals 16 residues.

The chain has TRBV18 and TRBJ2-1, with 8 bases that match TRBD2. The CDR3 contains 15 residues. The germline gives CDR1 KGHSH, CDR2 LQKENI. V trimming: 5 bases; J trimming: 3 bases; junction bases outside the gene matches: 6. In DNA, the CDR3 is TGTGCCAGCTCATCGGCGACTAGCGACTACAATGAGCAGTTCTTC. Its protein is CASSSATSDYNEQFF.

V is TRBV18 and J is TRBJ2-1; D not resolved. Germline CDR1 is KGHSH and CDR2 is LQKENI. Trimming cost V 0 bases and J 5 bases, with 14 bases left between them. This CDR3 spans 16 amino acids. The CDR3 nucleotides are TGTGCCAGCTCACCACCGTCGGCCGGAACAGACAATGAGCAGTTCTTC. Protein: CASSPPSAGTDNEQFF.